This T cell receptor (beta chain) was sequenced during a study of blood T cell repertoires in COVID-19. The CDR3 sequence is 13 residues long. Per germline, CDR1 MNHNY and CDR2 SVGAGI (reference sequence). Trimming took off 5 bases at V and 4 bases at J, with 11 bases between the two ends. The data were produced by immunoSEQ multiplex PCR, yet TCRdb's version contains in-frame clones alone and is incomplete. The sample shows some 200,000 clones, 65% to 90% of them seen only once. Sequences were obtained from PBMCs or T cells enriched from blood (not recorded which). The sequence was collected from a woman in her forties or fifties with acute COVID-19. This rearrangement joins TRBV6-6 to TRBJ1-2, with D maybe TRBD1 (6 bases). The CDR3 coding sequence is TGTGCCAGCAGTCAAGGGGGGGGCTATGGCTACACCTTC. It codes for CASSQGGGYGYTF.